The sequence of this TCR beta chain was determined in a study of cytomegalovirus exposure and HLA in healthy donors. A note on this clone: The same CDR3 arises from other DNA sequences in this sample as well.

The CDR3 is 15 amino acids. The J segment lost 4 bases and the V segment lost 0 bases, leaving 2 bases of the junction unmatched. Germline V lookup: CDR1 MRHNA, CDR2 SNTAGT. The PCR contained 60 Vbeta and 13 Jbeta primers. Only in-frame clones appear in the TCRdb table, and some are missing; sequencing was by immunoSEQ multiplex PCR. The sample contains about 160,000 clones, 75% to 90% of which appear only once. The chain couples TRBV6-4 to TRBJ2-3, with 9 bases identical to TRBD2. Specimen: PBMCs. This clonotype originated in a man aged 30-40 years in good health and CMV-seronegative. The CDR3 here is CASSDSAGGPDTQYF. CDR3 nucleotides: TGTGCCAGCAGTGACTCGGCGGGGGGGCCAGATACGCAGTATTTT.